This T cell receptor (beta chain) is drawn from a study of T-cell reconstitution after alpha-beta-depleted transplantation in children. The study's findings and limits: The main origin of T-cell counts and diversity one year after transplant was newly produced T cells. For some patients, TCRbeta diversity was high at day 60 because of recipient T cells and thymic progenitors that survived.

This clonotype was observed a few times. As yet, its antigen is unknown. Molecular barcoding with unique molecular identifiers was used for the TCRbeta library. One entry per CDR3 protein results from TCRdb running MiXCR on the PCR reads. Among fewer than 500,000 distinct CDR3 sequences, around two fifths were seen once, and the ten largest hold 27%. The sample in question was PBMCs, obtained before TCRalphabeta/CD19-depleted stem cell transplant. The receptor was isolated from a girl aged 2-10 years with aplastic anemia, due to receive a stem cell transplant.

CDR3 DNA sequence: TGTGCCAGCAGTTTGTCGGGGCGTCAGCCCCAGCATTTT. This sequence encodes CASSLSGRQPQHF. J is TRBJ1-5 and V is TRBV27; D perhaps matches TRBD1 (5 bases). V lost 3 bases to trimming and J lost 6 bases, with 9 bases between them. The CDR3 covers 13 residues. Germline CDR1 MNHEY, CDR2 SMNVEV (reference sequence).